This T cell receptor beta chain was retrieved from a study of response to subunit inactivated influenza vaccine. TCRdb re-analysed the RT-PCR reads in MiXCR, keeping a single row per CDR3 protein. Here the sample spans around 250,000 distinct CDR3 sequences, approximately 12% being singletons. CDR3 length: 11 amino acids. V lost 6 bases and J 7 bases, leaving 9 bases between the germline ends. CDR1 and CDR2 from the germline V gene are MDHEN and SYDVKM. Sequenced here: non-naive T cells sorted from PBMCs, sampled 14 days before vaccination. The receptor's source is a man aged 50-59 years who received an inactivated influenza vaccine. This chain joins TRBV28 and TRBJ1-2; D ambiguous. The CDR3 region has the DNA TGTGCCAGCAGCCGAGTCCGTGGCTACACCTTC. Protein sequence: CASSRVRGYTF.